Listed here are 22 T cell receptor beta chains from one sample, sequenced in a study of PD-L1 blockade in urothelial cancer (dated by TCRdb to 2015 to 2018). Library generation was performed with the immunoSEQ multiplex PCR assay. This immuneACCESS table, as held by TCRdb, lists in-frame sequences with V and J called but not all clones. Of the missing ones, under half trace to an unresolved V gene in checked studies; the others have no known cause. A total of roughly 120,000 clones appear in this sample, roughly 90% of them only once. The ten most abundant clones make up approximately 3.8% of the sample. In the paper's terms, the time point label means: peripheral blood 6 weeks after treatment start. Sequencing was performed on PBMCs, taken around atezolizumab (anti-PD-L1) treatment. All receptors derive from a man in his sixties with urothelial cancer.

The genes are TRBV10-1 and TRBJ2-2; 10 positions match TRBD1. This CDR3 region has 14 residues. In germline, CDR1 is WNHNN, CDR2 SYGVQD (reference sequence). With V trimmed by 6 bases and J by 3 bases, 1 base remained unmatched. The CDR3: CASSGTGDTGELFF. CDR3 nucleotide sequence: TGCGCCAGCAGCGGGACAGGGGACACCGGGGAGCTGTTTTTT.

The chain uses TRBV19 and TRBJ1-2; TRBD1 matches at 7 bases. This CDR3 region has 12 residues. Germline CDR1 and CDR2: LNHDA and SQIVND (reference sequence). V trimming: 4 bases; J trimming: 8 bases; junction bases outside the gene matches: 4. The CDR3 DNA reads TGTGCCAGTAGTACCTCGACAGGGGGCTACACCTTC. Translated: CASSTSTGGYTF.

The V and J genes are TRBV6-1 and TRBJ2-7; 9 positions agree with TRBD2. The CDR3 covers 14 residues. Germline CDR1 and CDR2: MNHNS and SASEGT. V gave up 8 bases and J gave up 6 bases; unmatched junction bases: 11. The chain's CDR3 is CASGLGAGGVEQYF. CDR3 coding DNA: TGTGCCAGCGGGCTCGGGGCGGGGGGGGTCGAGCAGTACTTC.

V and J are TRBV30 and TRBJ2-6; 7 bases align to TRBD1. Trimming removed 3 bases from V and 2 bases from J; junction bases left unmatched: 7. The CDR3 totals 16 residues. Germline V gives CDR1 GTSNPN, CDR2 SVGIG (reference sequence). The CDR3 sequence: CAWSRSTGAGANVLTF. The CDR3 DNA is TGTGCCTGGAGCAGATCCACAGGGGCTGGGGCCAACGTCCTGACTTTC.

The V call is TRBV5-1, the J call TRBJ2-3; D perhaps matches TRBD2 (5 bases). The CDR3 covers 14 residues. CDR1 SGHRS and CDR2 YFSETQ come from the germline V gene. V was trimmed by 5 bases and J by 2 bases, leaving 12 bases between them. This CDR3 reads CASSPGLSTDTQYF. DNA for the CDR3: TGCGCCAGCAGTCCCGGACTCTCCACAGATACGCAGTATTTT.

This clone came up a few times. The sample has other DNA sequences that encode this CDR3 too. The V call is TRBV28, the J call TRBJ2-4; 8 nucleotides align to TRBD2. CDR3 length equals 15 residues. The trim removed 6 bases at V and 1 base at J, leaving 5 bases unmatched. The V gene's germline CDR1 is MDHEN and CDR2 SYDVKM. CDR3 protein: CASSPPGGAKNIQYF. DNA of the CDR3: TGTGCCAGCAGCCCACCGGGGGGGGCCAAAAACATTCAGTACTTC. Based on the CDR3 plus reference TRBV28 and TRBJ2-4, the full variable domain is DVKVTQSSRYLVKRTGEKVFLECVQDMDHENMFWYRQDPGLGLRLIYFSYDVKMKEKGDIPEGYSVSREKKERFSLILESASTNQTSMYLCASSPPGGAKNIQYFGAGTRLSVL.

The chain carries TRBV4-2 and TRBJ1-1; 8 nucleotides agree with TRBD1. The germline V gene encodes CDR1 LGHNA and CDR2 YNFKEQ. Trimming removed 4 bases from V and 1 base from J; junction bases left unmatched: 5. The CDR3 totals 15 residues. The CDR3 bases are TGTGCCAGCAGCCGCACCGGACAGGGGAACACTGAAGCTTTCTTT. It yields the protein CASSRTGQGNTEAFF.

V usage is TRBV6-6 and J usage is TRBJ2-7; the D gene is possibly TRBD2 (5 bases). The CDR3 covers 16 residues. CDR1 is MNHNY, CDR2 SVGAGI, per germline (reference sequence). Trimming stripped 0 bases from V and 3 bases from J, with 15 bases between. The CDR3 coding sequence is TGTGCCAGCAGTTACTCGCCCAGGACTGGTGACTACGAGCAGTACTTC. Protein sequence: CASSYSPRTGDYEQYF.

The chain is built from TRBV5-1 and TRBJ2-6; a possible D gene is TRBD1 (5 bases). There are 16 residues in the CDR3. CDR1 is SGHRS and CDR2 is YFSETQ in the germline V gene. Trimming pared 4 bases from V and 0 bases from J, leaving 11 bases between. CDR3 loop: CASSVYQGSGANVLTF. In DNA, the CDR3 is TGCGCCAGCAGCGTATACCAGGGCTCTGGGGCCAACGTCCTGACTTTC.

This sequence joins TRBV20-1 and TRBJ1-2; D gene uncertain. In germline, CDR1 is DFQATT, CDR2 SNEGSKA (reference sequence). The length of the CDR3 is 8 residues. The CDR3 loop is CGDSGSTF. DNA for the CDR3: TGCGGAGATTCCGGTTCCACCTTC.

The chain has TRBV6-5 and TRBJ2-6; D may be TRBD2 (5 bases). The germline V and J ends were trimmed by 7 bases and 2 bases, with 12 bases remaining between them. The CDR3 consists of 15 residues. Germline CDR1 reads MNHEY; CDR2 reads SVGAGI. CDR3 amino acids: CASNDPGTGANVLTF. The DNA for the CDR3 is TGTGCCAGCAATGATCCGGGAACTGGGGCCAACGTCCTGACTTTC.

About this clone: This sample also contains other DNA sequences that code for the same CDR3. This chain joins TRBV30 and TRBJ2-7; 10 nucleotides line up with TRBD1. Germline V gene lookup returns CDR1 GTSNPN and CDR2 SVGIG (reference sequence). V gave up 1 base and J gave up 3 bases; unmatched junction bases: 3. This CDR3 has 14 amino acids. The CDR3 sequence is CAWSGDRGFYEQYF. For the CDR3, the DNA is TGTGCCTGGAGTGGGGACAGGGGATTCTACGAGCAGTACTTC.

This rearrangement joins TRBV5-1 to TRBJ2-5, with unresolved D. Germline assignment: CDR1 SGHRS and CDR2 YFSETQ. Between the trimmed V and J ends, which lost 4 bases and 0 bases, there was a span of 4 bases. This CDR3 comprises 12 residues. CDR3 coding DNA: TGCGCCAGCAGCCCCTACCAAGAGACCCAGTACTTC. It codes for CASSPYQETQYF.

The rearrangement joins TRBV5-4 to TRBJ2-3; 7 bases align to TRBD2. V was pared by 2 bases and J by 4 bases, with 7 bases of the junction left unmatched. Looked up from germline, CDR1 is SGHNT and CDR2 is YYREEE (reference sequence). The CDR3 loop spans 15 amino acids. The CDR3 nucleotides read TGTGCCAGCAGCTTCGGCGGGAGTACAGCAGATACGCAGTATTTT. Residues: CASSFGGSTADTQYF.

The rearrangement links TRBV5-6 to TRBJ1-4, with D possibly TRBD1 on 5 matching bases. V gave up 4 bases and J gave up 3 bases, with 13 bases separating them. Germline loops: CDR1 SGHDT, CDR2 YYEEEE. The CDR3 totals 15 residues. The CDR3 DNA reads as TGTGCCAGCAGCCGAGCAGGGTCCCCTAATGAAAAACTGTTTTTT. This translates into CASSRAGSPNEKLFF.

CDR3 sequence (DNA): TGTGCCATCAGTGGTCGGGGGAACACTGAAGCTTTCTTT. Protein: CAISGRGNTEAFF. J is TRBJ1-1 and V is TRBV10-3, with D unresolved. The CDR3 is 13 amino acids. Germline V CDR1 and CDR2: ENHRY, SYGVKD. Trimming pared 4 bases from V and 1 base from J, leaving 7 bases between.

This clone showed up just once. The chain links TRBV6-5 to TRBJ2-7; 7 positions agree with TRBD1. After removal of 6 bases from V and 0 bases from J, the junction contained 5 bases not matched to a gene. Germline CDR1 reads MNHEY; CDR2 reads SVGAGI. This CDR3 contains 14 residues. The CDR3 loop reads CASSYGQASYEQYF. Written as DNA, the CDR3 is TGTGCCAGCAGCTATGGACAGGCCTCCTACGAGCAGTACTTC.

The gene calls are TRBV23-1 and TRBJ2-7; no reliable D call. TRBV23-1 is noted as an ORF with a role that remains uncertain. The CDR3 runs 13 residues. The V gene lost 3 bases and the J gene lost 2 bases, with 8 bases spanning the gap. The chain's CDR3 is CASSHRYTYEQYF. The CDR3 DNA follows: TGCGCCAGCAGTCACCGTTACACCTACGAGCAGTACTTC.

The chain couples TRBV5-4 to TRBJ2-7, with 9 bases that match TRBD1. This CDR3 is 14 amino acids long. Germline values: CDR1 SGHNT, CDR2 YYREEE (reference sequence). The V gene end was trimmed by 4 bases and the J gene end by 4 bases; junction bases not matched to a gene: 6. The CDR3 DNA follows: TGTGCCAGCAGCGCGGGACAGGGAAAATACGAGCAGTACTTC. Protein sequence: CASSAGQGKYEQYF.

CDR3 DNA sequence: TGCAGCGTTCACAGGGATGGGGACTATGGCTACACCTTC. Amino acid sequence: CSVHRDGDYGYTF. This sequence joins TRBV29-1 and TRBJ1-2, with D possibly matching TRBD1 (6 bases). Germline V gives CDR1 SQVTM, CDR2 ANQGSEA. Trimming removed 5 bases at V and 3 bases at J, with 13 bases between. This CDR3 is 13 amino acids long.

The CDR3 bases are TGTGCCAGCAGTTATAGCCTTGGGCAGTATTTT. Its protein product is CASSYSLGQYF. This chain joins TRBV6-6 and TRBJ2-3; no reliable D call. V lost 3 bases and J lost 11, with 9 bases in between. Germline lookup yields CDR1 MNHNY and CDR2 SVGAGI (reference sequence). The CDR3 is 11 amino acids.

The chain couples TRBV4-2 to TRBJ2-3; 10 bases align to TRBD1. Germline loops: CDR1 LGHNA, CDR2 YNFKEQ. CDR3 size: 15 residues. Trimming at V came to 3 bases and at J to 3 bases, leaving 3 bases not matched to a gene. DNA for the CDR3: TGTGCCAGCAGCCATGGACAGGGGGTGACAGATACGCAGTATTTT. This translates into CASSHGQGVTDTQYF.